These 10 T cell receptor beta chains share one sample of origin, sequenced in a study of human T cells and chemical hapten exposure. Time point specified: pre-sensitization, week 0. Treatment of the sample: therapeutic diphenylcyclopropenone sensitization with weekly scalp DPC. TCRdb fed the RACE reads into MiXCR, producing one record per CDR3 protein. Of around 260,000 distinct CDR3 sequences in the sample, about 8.1% were seen once. This sample comprised whole blood, obtained in connection with sensitization to the hapten diphenylcyclopropenone (DPC). The receptors here all came from a woman in her thirties or forties with alopecia areata. Some clones in this sample may be carry-over from other donors' samples.

The chain recombines TRBV7-9 with TRBJ2-3, with no clear D. The CDR3 sequence is 15 residues long. V was trimmed by 0 bases and J by 2 bases, leaving 9 bases between them. The germline V gene has CDR1 SEHNR and CDR2 FQNEAQ (reference sequence). In nucleotides, the CDR3 is TGTGCCAGCAGCTTAGCGGGTTCCTACACAGATACGCAGTATTTT. Amino acid sequence: CASSLAGSYTDTQYF.

This clonotype occurred many times. The chain recombines TRBV6-5 with TRBJ1-1, with D perhaps matching TRBD1 (6 bases). Germline V gene data show CDR1 as MNHEY and CDR2 as SVGAGI. The V end was cut by 6 bases, the J end by 3 bases, with 14 bases between. The CDR3 runs to 14 residues. The CDR3 nucleotides are TGTGCCAGCAGCAACTTTGCAGGGGACACTGAAGCTTTCTTT. This gives the protein CASSNFAGDTEAFF.

The chain uses TRBV7-3 and TRBJ2-5; 8 positions match TRBD2. V shed 4 bases, J shed 2 bases, and the junction held 3 bases outside the gene matches. Per germline, CDR1 SGHTA and CDR2 FQGTGA. The CDR3 is made up of 14 amino acids. The CDR3 region is CASSYVAGQETQYF. Written as DNA, the CDR3 is TGTGCCAGCAGCTACGTAGCGGGGCAAGAGACCCAGTACTTC.

The rearrangement uses TRBV7-2 and TRBJ1-6, with a weak D call TRBD1 (6 bases). The V gene lost 5 bases and the J gene lost 14 bases, with 13 bases spanning the gap. Germline V gene sequence: CDR1 SGHTA, CDR2 FQGNSA. This CDR3 has 12 amino acids. The CDR3 sequence is CASSVQRGALHF. For the CDR3, the DNA is TGTGCCAGCAGCGTACAGAGGGGGGCCCTCCACTTT.

This clonotype was seen a few times. The V and J genes are TRBV28 and TRBJ2-4; TRBD1 matches at 10 bases. V gave up 5 bases and J gave up 8 bases; unmatched junction bases: 9. Germline assignment: CDR1 MDHEN and CDR2 SYDVKM. The CDR3 contains 15 residues. As DNA, the CDR3 is TGTGCCAGCAGTCCTCCGGGACAGGGGAAGCACATTCAGTACTTC. This codes for CASSPPGQGKHIQYF.

V is TRBV24-1 and J is TRBJ2-7; possible D gene TRBD1, 5 bases. Germline-derived CDR1 and CDR2 are KGHDR and SFDVKD. Trimming removed 4 bases from V and 6 bases from J, with 12 bases in between. The CDR3 covers 13 residues. In DNA form, the CDR3 reads TGTGCCACCAGTGACCCGACCAGGGTCGAGCAGTACTTC. Translating gives CATSDPTRVEQYF.

The table lists this clonotype with a few counts. This rearrangement joins TRBV14 to TRBJ2-2; tentative D call: TRBD2 (6 bases). Trimming left V 4 bases short and J 5 bases short, with 11 bases between. The CDR3 is 14 amino acids. Germline V gene sequence: CDR1 SGHDN, CDR2 FVKESK. The CDR3 DNA reads TGTGCCAGCAGCCTGCTCCTAGCGACCGGGGAGCTGTTTTTT. Its translation: CASSLLLATGELFF.

This clonotype occurred a few times. This chain joins TRBV13 and TRBJ2-2; possible D gene TRBD1, 6 bases. The CDR3 contains 14 residues. The germline V and J ends were trimmed by 3 bases and 5 bases, with 10 bases remaining between them. Germline assignment: CDR1 PRHDT and CDR2 FYEKMQ (reference sequence). Here the CDR3 DNA reads TGTGCCAGCAGCTTCCGGGACACAACCGGGGAGCTGTTTTTT. Encoded protein: CASSFRDTTGELFF.

Only a few counts were recorded for this clonotype. The gene calls are TRBV12-3 or TRBV12-4 and TRBJ2-7; D unclear. CDR3 length: 12 residues. Trimming cost V 5 bases and J 2 bases, with 7 bases left between them. In nucleotides, the CDR3 is TGTGCCAGCAGTCCGCGGCCCTACGAGCAGTACTTC. The encoded protein is CASSPRPYEQYF.

V gene TRBV6-6 combines with J gene TRBJ2-7; 7 nucleotides line up with TRBD2. Germline loops: CDR1 MNHNY, CDR2 SVGAGI (reference sequence). V lost 0 bases and J lost 4; bases outside the gene matches: 3. The CDR3 covers 14 residues. CDR3 loop: CASSYSGTTYEQYF. DNA for the CDR3: TGTGCCAGCAGTTACTCGGGGACTACTTACGAGCAGTACTTC.